This T cell receptor (beta chain) emerged from a study of cytomegalovirus exposure and HLA in healthy donors (dated by TCRdb to 2016 to 2017). Background on the whole study: According to an earlier analysis of 550 to 700 of the donors, 150 million to 200 million T cells yielded roughly 110 million unique TCR beta sequences and 276 Gb of sequence data. The study aimed to test whether signatures of past pathogen exposure could be identified by cataloging public T cell receptors. An earlier analysis of some 500 of the donors used high-throughput TCR beta sequencing to judge whether each TCR beta V gene segment behaved as functional or pseudogenic. The later analysis used no new phenotypic data to find candidate immune exposures, relying instead on TCR beta sequences and their occurrence across donors. To predict cytomegalovirus infection status, the study combined high-throughput TCR immunosequencing, statistical association of individual TCRs with disease status, and machine learning. An early release covering over 500 HLA-typed donors comprised about 320 gigabases of sequencing data and around 86 million unique TCR sequences. In addition to the first cohort of about 650 subjects, a separate validation cohort of approximately 120 different subjects was used. In a later analysis, previously published TCR beta repertoires from 670 or so donors were re-analyzed and high-resolution HLA genotyping was added so that TCR occurrence patterns could be studied. The study used immunosequencing to profile the T cell repertoires of around 600 subjects and linked those repertoires to cytomegalovirus serostatus. All discovery cohort repertoires had been generated on a single sequencing platform. Both class I and class II loci were covered by HLA typing, at four-digit resolution. Among the roughly 410 genotyped donors, approximately 81% belonged to the genetic ancestry cluster associated with self-reported Caucasian donors. Alongside the repertoire data, information on donor age, sex, ethnicity and CMV serostatus was compiled. A later genetic analysis used genome-wide SNP genotypes for about 60% of the roughly 670 donors, treating that subset as a discovery cohort. A few DR-DQ haplotypes were handled as single units for association and clustering because linkage in the cohort was strong. Across around 400 genotyped donors of the cohort, an average of approximately 220,000 unique TCR beta nucleotide sequences per donor were sequenced, and 15% to 20% of those sequences were non-productive. Typing coverage varied by locus: about 620-640 donors for A, B, C, DRB1 and DQB1; some 520 for DQA1; some 610 for DPA1; roughly 450 for DPB1.

The cohort comprised around 700 healthy bone marrow donors. All cohort members were sampled while nominally healthy, although unrecorded immune exposures were likely present. The donor was CMV seropositive and belonged to the group of 250 to 350 seropositive cohort members. A peripheral blood sample was collected from each donor, and TCR beta sequencing was performed on peripheral blood mononuclear cells. Genomic DNA extraction from the blood cell samples was performed with the Qiagen DNeasy Blood Extraction Kit. As regards this clone: What this receptor recognizes is not known.

Libraries were built with the immunoSEQ multiplex PCR assay. The multiplex PCR relied on a mix of 60 forward primers for TCR Vbeta segments and 13 reverse primers for TCR Jbeta segments. Amplification of the CDR3 region of rearranged TCR beta genes was performed with a multiplex PCR assay on genomic DNA. On the Illumina HiSeq System, the amplified TCR beta libraries were sequenced as 87-base-pair reads. The study's processing was this. In a later analysis, 80 million or so unique TCR beta chains were counted across the roughly 700 repertoires, and roughly 11 million of these chains were shared by at least two donors. A nearest-neighbor algorithm error-corrected the raw reads and collapsed the reads into unique sequences, merging closely related sequences to remove PCR and sequencing errors. To assign V, D and J gene segments, CDR3 sequences were aligned to IMGT reference sequences. For a sequence to be retained, a match of at least six nucleotides to both a V gene segment and a J gene segment was required. Rearrangements were classified as productive when the CDR3 lacked stop codons and remained in frame with V and J, and all other rearrangements were classified as non-productive. CDR3 was defined by IMGT convention, running from the second conserved V-encoded cysteine to the conserved J-encoded phenylalanine. Sequences without an unambiguous match to a single V gene segment were excluded from the earlier analysis of over 500 of the donors. An earlier analysis of 500 to 700 of the donors classified V segments as functional when productive rearrangements were above 56.7% and as segregating when the standard deviation between donors was above 5%. A statistical classification framework was built to diagnose cytomegalovirus status from the catalog of TCR beta chain sequences. In a later analysis, TCR nucleotide sequences were compared against IMGT/GENE-DB human TR gene sequences so that V and J genes could be assigned. In a later analysis, CDR3 sequences and most-parsimonious VDJ recombination scenarios were assigned using the TCRdist pipeline. A later analysis defined each TCR beta chain by its CDR3 amino acid sequence plus V-gene family, and excluded reads lacking a unique V-gene family. In a later analysis, 450 to 600 highly shared, low-generation-probability nucleotide sequences were removed to address suspected cross-contamination and a sequencing artifact. For each public chain, a later analysis derived a clonal expansion index from normalized ranks of inferred template counts within each repertoire. In a later analysis, generation probabilities were computed with a VDJ recombination model fitted to out-of-frame rearrangements, and the resulting probabilities were checked against IGoR. Hypergeometric tests were used in a later analysis to score TCR-TCR, TCR-HLA and TCR-CMV co-occurrence, with a repertoire-size bias correction applied to the TCR pairs. A later analysis estimated false discovery rates by permuting HLA or CMV assignments 20 times. In a later analysis, co-occurring TCRs were grouped using DBSCAN, and TCRdist sequence similarity was added for clustering within HLA-allele-positive subsets. Co-occurrence clustering excluded repertoires with fewer than 30,000 or more than 120,000 public chains, plus five with anomalous nucleotide sharing. The clones in this table, taken by TCRdb from immuneACCESS, are in-frame only. Not every clone is retained; where verified, under half of the shortfall comes from an unresolved V gene, and the cause of the rest is unknown. V, J and clone size derive from that table, while D and trimming were established from the DNA sequence. The sample's own table lists 150,000 to 200,000 clones. Approximately 0.82% of the sample is in the top ten clones.

Overall results and qualifications from the work: Linkage disequilibrium might explain the correlated functional status among segregating V segments, but an unknown experimental factor could not be excluded. In a later analysis, HLA-associated TCR beta chains were found to be more clonally expanded and to have lower generation probabilities than equally common non-associated chains. Most CMV-associated TCR beta chains appeared to be HLA-restricted in a later analysis, and the HLA associations seemed to be driven largely by CMV exposure. Approximately 16 rarely observed V segments, including chromosome 9 orphons, were excluded from the earlier analysis of a few hundred of the donors because counts were too low. According to a later genetic analysis, donors in an Asian-associated ancestry cluster had fewer N-insertions in productive TCRs than the approximately 670-donor mean. An association between a missense DCLRE1C variant and V-gene and J-gene trimming of TCR beta chains was found in a later genetic analysis and replicated in an independent cohort. Several of the top co-occurrence clusters appeared to be linked to parvovirus B19, influenza, CMV and Epstein-Barr virus, according to a later analysis. A few of the identified cytomegalovirus-associated TCR beta chains were confirmed in vitro to be specific for cytomegalovirus antigens. It was suggested by the authors that the approach could potentially be generalized to other disease states and immunological phenotypes. Across donors, most TCR sequences were observed very rarely, whereas some public TCRs were present in many individuals. A total of 150 to 200 TCR beta chains were listed by the study as associated with cytomegalovirus. Because HLA typing was unavailable for some donors at each locus, only the typed subset was used in association tests. Assigning TCR associations to individual alleles was difficult when HLA alleles, especially DR and DQ, strongly co-occurred. At a false discovery rate of 0.05, a later analysis linked 16,951 TCR beta sequences to specific HLA alleles. The only immune exposure information available for the cohort was CMV serostatus. The presence/absence analyses assumed that sequencing depth was roughly uniform across donors, and that assumption may not be true. Broadly in line with IMGT annotations, most TCR beta V segments showed up in productive rearrangements about 87% or about 30% of the time in an earlier analysis of several hundred of the donors. The classifier was reported to diagnose cytomegalovirus status with high specificity and sensitivity in both the original cohort and the validation cohort. Only TCR beta chains were sequenced in this cohort, and the absence of alpha or paired-chain data limited detectable features. In a later analysis, the rate of TCR association differed among HLA loci, with DRB1 alleles having the most associated TCRs and HLA-C alleles having the fewest. The sequencing pipeline was judged likely to have produced a cluster of highly shared sequence variants as a technical artifact. A further reported finding was that TCR beta sequences accurately predicted the HLA-A and HLA-B alleles for most subjects in the first cohort.

Sequenced material: PBMCs. This receptor was obtained from a woman aged 18-29 years in good health and CMV-seropositive.

The CDR3 corresponds to CASSLKQGSGNTIYF. The bases are TGTGCCAGCAGCTTAAAACAAGGGAGTGGAAACACCATATATTTT. Recombination connected TRBV7-2 to TRBJ1-3, with no confident D gene call. The germline V gene sets CDR1 to SGHTA and CDR2 to FQGNSA. Cut back by 2 bases and 3 bases, the V and J ends lie 11 bases apart. Reading from cysteine to phenylalanine, the CDR3 counts 15 amino acids. Just the 45-base CDR3 DNA is kept, in frame starting at base 1.